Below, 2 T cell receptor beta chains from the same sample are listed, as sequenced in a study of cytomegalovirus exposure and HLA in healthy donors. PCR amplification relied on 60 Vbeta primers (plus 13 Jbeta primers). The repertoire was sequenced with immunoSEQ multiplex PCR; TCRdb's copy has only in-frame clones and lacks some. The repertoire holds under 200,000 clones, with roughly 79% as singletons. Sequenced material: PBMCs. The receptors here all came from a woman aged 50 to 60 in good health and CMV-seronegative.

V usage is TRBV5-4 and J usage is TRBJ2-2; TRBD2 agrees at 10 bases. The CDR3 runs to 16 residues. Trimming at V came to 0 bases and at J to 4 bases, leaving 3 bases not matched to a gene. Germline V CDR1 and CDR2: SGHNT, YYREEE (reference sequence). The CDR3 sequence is CASSLDASGGTGELFF. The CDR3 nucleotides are TGTGCCAGCAGCTTGGACGCTAGCGGGGGCACCGGGGAGCTGTTTTTT.

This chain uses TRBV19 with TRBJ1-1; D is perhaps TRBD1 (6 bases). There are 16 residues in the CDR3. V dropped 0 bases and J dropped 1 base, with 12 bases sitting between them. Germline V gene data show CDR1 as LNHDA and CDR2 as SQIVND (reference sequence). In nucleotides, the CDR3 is TGTGCCAGTAGTATAGATGCAGGGGCTACGAACACTGAAGCTTTCTTT. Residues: CASSIDAGATNTEAFF. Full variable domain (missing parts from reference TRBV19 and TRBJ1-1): DGGITQSPKYLFRKEGQNVTLSCEQNLNHDAMYWYRQDPGQGLRLIYYSQIVNDFQKGDIAEGYSVSREKKESFPLTVTSAQKNPTAFYLCASSIDAGATNTEAFFGQGTRLTVV.